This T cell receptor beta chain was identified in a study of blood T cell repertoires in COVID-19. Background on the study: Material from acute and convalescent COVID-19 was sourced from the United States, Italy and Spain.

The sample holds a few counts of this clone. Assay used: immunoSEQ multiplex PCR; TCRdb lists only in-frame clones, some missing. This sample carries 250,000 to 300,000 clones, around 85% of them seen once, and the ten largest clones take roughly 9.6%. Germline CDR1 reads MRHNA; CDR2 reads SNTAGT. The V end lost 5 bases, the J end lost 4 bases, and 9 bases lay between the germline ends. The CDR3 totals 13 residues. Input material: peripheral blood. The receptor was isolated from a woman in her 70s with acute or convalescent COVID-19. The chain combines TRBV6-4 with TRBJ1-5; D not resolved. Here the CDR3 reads CASSLQANQPQHF. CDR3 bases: TGTGCCAGCAGTCTCCAGGCGAATCAGCCCCAGCATTTT.